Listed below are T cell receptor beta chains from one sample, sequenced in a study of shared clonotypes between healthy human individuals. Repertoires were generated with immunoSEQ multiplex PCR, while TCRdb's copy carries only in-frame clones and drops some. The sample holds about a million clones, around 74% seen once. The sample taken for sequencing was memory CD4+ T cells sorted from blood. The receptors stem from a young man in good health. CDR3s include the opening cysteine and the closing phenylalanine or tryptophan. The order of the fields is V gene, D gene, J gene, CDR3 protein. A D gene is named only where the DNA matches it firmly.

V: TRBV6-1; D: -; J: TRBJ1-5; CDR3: CASSTGPTNQPQHF
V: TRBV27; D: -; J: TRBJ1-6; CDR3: CASSLDRRSPLHF
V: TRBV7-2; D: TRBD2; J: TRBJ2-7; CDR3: CASSSASGRPEQYF
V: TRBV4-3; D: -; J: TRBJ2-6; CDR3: CASSQDRGSGANVLTF
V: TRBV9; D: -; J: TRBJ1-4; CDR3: CANPGSTNEKLFF
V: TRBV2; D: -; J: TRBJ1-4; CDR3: CASTARVGTGEKLFF
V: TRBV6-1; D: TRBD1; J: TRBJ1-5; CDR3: CASERRGQGGQPQHF
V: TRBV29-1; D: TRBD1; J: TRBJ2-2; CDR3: CSVGTGSHTGELFF
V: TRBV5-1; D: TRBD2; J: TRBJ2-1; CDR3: CARPGTRGRNEQFF
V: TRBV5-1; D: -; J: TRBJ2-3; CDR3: CASSFAGLADTQYF
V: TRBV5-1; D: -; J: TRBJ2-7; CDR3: CASSLAGASSEQYF
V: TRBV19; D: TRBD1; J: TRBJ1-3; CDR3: CASSGQESSGNTIYF
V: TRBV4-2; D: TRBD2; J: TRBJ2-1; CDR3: CASSESRGSGVSEQFF
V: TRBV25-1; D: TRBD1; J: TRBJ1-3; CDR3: CASSDFGTGVGNTIYF
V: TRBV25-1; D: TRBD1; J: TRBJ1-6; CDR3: CASSLTDRGNSPLHF
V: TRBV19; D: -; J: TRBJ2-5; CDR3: CASSISGHGKETQYF
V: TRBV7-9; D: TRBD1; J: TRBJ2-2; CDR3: CASSSHDRGTGELFF
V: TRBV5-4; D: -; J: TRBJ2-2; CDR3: CASSLVGGELFF
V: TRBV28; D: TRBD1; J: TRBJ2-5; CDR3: CASSTGVETQYF
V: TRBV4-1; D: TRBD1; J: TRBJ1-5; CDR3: CASSQDRRQGADQPQHF
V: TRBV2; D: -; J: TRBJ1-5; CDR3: CASSETYSNQPQHF
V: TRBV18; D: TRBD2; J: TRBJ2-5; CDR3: CASSPFRLAGVSKETQYF
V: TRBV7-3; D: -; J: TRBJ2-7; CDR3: CASSIPSRALSSYEQYF
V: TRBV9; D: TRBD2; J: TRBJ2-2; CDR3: CASSVLAGGPTGELFF
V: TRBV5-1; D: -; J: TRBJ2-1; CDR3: CASSLGAGARYNEQFF
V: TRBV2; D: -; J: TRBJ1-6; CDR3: CATHRDNSPLHF
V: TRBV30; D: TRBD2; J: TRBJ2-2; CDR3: CAWSVQLAGTGELFF
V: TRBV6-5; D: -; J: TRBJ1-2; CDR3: CASSYGNFGNYGYTF
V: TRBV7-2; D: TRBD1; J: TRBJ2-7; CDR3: CASSPQDRGEQYF
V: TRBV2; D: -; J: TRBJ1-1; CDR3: CASRPAGRLNTEAFF
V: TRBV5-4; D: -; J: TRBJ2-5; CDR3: CASSLFTRRETQYF
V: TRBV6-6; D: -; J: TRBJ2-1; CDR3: CASINPGSYNEQFF
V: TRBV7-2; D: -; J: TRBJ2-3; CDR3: CASSAGADTQYF
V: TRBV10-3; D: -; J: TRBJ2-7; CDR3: CAIWDTLGGEQYF
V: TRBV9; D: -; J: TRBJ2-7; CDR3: CASSVDLATTYEQYF
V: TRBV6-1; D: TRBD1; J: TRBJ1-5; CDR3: CASDRAYSNQPQHF
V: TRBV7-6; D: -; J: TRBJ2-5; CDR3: CASSPGTVETQYF
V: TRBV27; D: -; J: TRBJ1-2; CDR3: CASSLNGQTHNYGYTF
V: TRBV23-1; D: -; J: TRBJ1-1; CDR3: CASSQTCGEAFF
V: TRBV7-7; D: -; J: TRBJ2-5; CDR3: CASRTTGLSETQYF
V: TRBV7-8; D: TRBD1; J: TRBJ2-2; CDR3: CASSLAPDRRTGELFF